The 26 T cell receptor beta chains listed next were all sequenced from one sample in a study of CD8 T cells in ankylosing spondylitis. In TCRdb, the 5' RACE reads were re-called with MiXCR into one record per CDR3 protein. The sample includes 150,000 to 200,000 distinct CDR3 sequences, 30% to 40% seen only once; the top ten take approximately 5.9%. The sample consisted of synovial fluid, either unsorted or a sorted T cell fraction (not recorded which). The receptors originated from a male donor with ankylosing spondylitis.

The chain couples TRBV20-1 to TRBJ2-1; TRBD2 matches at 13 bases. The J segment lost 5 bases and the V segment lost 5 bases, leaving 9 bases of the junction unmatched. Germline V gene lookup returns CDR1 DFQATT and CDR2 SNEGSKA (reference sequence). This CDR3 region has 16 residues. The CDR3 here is CSAGGLAGVLNNEQFF. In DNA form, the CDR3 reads TGCAGTGCTGGAGGACTAGCGGGAGTCCTGAACAATGAGCAGTTCTTC.

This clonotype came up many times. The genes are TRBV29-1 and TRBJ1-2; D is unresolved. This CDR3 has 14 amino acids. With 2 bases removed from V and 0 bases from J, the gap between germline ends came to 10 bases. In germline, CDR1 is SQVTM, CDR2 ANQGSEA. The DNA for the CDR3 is TGCAGCGTTGAAAGGGCAGGAGCTAACTATGGCTACACCTTC. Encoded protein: CSVERAGANYGYTF.

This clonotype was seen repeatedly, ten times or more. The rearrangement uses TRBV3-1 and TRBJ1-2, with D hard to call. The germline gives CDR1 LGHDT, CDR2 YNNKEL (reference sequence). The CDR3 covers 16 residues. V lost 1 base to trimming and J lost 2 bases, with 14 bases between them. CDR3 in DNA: TGTGCCAGCAGCCAAGGTCACAGTGGTAAGAACTATGGCTACACCTTC. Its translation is CASSQGHSGKNYGYTF.

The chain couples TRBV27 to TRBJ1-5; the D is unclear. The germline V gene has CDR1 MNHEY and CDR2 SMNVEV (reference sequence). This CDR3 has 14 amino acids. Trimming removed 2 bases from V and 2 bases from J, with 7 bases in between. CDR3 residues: CASSLGLGNQPQHF. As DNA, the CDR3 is TGTGCCAGCAGTTTAGGCCTGGGCAATCAGCCCCAGCATTTT.

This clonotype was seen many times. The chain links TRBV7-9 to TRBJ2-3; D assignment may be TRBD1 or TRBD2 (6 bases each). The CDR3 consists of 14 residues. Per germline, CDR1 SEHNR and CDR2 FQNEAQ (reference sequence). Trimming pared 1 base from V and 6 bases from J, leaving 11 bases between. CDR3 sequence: CASSLGPGADTQYF. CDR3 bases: TGTGCCAGCAGCTTAGGGCCGGGGGCCGATACGCAGTATTTT.

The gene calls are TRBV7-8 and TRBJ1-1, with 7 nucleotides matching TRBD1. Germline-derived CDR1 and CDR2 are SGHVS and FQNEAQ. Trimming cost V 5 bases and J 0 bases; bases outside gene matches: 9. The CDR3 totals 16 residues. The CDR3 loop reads CASSPNAGTVNTEAFF. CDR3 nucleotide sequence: TGTGCCAGCAGCCCAAACGCAGGGACAGTGAACACTGAAGCTTTCTTT.

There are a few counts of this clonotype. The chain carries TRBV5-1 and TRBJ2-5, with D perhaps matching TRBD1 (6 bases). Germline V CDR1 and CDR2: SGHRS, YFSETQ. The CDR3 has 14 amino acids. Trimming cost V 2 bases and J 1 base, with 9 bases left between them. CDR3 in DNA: TGCGCCAGCAGCTTTACAGGGATCCAAGAGACCCAGTACTTC. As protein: CASSFTGIQETQYF.

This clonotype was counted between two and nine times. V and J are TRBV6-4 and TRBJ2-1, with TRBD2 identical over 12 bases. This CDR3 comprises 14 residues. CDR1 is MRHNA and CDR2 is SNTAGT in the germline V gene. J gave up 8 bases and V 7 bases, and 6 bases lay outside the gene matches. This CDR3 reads CASKRLAGVDEQFF. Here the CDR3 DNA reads TGTGCCAGCAAAAGACTAGCGGGAGTGGATGAGCAGTTCTTC.

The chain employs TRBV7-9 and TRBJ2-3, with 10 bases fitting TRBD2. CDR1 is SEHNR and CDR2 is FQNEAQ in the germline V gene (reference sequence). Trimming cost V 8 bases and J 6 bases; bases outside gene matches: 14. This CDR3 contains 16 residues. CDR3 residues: CASAYLAGEGRDTQYF. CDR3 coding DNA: TGTGCCAGCGCCTACCTAGCGGGGGAGGGTAGGGATACGCAGTATTTT.

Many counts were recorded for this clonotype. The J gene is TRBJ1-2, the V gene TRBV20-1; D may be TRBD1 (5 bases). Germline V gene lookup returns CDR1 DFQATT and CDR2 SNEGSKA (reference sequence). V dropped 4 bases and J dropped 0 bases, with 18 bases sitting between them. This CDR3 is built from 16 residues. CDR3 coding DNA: TGCAGTGCTACCCGGGGGGGTTCCCAAGCTAACTATGGCTACACCTTC. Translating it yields CSATRGGSQANYGYTF.

The CDR3 DNA follows: TGTGCCAGCAGCTCTGGGACTAGCGGGGGTCAGGGGACCCAGTACTTC. Protein: CASSSGTSGGQGTQYF. The chain joins TRBV7-2 to TRBJ2-5; 14 bases are shared with TRBD2. Germline CDR1 and CDR2: SGHTA and FQGNSA. This CDR3 comprises 16 residues. The V and J ends lost 4 bases and 7 bases, in that order; junction bases with no gene match: 8.

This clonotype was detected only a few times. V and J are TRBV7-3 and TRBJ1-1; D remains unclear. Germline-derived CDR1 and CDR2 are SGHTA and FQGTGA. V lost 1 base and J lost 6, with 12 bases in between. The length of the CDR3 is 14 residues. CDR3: CASSLIPSGAEAFF. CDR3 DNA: TGTGCCAGCAGCTTAATCCCCAGCGGGGCTGAAGCTTTCTTT. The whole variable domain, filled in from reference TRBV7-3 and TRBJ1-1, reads GAGVSQTPSNKVTEKGKYVELRCDPISGHTALYWYRQSLGQGPEFLIYFQGTGAADDSGLPNDRFFAVRPEGSVSTLKIQRTERGDSAVYLCASSLIPSGAEAFFGQGTRLTVV.

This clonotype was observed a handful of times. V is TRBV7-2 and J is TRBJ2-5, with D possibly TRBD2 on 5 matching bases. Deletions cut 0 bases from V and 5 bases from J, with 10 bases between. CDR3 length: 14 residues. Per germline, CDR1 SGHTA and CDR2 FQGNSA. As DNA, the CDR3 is TGTGCCAGCAGCTTAGCCGGGATTAGGGAGACCCAGTACTTC. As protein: CASSLAGIRETQYF. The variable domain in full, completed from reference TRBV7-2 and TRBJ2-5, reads GAGVSQSPSNKVTEKGKDVELRCDPISGHTALYWYRQSLGQGLEFLIYFQGNSAPDKSGLPSDRFSAERTGGSVSTLTIQRTQQEDSAVYLCASSLAGIRETQYFGPGTRLLVL.

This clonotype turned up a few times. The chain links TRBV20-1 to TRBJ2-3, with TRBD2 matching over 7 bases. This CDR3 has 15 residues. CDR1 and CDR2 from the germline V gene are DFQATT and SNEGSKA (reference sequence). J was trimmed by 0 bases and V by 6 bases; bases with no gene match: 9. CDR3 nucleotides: TGCAGTGCCCCAAGCGGGGAGGAAAGCACAGATACGCAGTATTTT. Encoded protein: CSAPSGEESTDTQYF.

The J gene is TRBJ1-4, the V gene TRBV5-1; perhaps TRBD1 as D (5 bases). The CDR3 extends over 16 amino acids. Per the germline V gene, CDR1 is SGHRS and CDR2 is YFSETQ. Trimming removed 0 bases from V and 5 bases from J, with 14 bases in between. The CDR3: CASSLGGLTENEKLFF. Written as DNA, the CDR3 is TGCGCCAGCAGCTTGGGGGGATTGACAGAGAATGAAAAACTGTTTTTT.

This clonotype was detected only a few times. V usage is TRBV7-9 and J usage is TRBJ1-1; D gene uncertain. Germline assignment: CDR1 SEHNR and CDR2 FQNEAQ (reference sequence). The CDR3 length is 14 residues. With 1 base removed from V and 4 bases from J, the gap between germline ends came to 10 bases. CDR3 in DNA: TGTGCCAGCAGCTTAGTCGGCCAGGTCACTGAAGCTTTCTTT. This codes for CASSLVGQVTEAFF.

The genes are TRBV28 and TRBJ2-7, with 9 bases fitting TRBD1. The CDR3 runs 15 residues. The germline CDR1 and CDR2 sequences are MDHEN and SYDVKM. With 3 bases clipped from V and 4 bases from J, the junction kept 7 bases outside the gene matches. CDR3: CASSFGDRELYEQYF. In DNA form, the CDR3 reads TGTGCCAGCAGTTTCGGGGACAGGGAGCTTTACGAGCAGTACTTC. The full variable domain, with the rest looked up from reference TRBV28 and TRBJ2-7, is DVKVTQSSRYLVKRTGEKVFLECVQDMDHENMFWYRQDPGLGLRLIYFSYDVKMKEKGDIPEGYSVSREKKERFSLILESASTNQTSMYLCASSFGDRELYEQYFGPGTRLTVT.

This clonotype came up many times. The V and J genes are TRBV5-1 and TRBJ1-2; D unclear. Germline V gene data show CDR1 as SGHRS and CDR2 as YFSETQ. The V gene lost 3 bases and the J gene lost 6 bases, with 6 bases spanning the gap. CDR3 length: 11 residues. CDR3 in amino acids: CASSSVDGYTF. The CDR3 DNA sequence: TGCGCCAGCAGCTCTGTAGATGGCTACACCTTC. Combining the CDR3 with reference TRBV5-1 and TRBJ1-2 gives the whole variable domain KAGVTQTPRYLIKTRGQQVTLSCSPISGHRSVSWYQQTPGQGLQFLFEYFSETQRNKGNFPGRFSGRQFSNSRSEMNVSTLELGDSALYLCASSSVDGYTFGSGTRLTVV.

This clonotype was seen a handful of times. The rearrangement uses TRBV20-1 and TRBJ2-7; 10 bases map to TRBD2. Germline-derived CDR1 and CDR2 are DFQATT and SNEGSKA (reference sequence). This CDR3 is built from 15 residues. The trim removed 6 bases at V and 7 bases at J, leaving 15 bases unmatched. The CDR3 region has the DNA TGCAGTGCCAGCAACCCTAGCGGGAGTGGGTATGAGCAGTACTTC. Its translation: CSASNPSGSGYEQYF.

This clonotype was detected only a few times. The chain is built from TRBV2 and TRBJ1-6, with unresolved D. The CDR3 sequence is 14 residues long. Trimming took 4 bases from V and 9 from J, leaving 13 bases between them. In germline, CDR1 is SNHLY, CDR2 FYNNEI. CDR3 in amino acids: CASSGTDSSSPLHF. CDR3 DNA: TGTGCCAGCAGTGGGACCGATTCGAGTTCACCCCTCCACTTT.

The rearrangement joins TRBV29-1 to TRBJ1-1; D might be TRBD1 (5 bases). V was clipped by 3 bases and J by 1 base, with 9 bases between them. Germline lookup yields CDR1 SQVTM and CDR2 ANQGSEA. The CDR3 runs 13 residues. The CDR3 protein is CSVDWGKNTEAFF. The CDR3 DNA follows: TGCAGCGTTGATTGGGGCAAGAACACTGAAGCTTTCTTT.

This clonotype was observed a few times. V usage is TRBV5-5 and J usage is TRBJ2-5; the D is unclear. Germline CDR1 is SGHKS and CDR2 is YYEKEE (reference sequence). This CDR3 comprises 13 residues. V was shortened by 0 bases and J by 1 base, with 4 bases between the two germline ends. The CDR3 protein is CASSLVVQETQYF. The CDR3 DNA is TGTGCCAGCAGCTTGGTGGTCCAAGAGACCCAGTACTTC.

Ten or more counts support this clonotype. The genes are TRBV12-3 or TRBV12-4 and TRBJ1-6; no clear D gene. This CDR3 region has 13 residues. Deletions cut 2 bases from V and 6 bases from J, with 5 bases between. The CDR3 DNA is TGTGCCAGCAGTTTAATGTCTAATTCACCCCTCCACTTT. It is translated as CASSLMSNSPLHF.

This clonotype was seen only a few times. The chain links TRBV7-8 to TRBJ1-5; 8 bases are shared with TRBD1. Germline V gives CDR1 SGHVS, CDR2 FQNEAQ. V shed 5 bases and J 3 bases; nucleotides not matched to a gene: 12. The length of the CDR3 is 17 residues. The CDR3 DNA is TGTGCCAGCAGCCCAAACAGGGGGACGGGTATCAATCAGCCCCAGCATTTT. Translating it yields CASSPNRGTGINQPQHF.

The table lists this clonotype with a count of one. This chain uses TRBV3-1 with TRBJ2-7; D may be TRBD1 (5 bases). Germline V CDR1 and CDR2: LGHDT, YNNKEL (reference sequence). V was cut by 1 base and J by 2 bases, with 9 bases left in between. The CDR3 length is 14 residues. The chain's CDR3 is CASSQAKGAYEQYF. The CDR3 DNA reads TGTGCCAGCAGCCAAGCCAAAGGGGCCTACGAGCAGTACTTC.

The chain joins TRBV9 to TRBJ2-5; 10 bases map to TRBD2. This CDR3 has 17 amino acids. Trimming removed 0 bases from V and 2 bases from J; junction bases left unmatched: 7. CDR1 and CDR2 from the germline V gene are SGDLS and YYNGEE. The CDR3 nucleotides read TGTGCCAGCAGCGTAGGGGCTAGCGGGGGAATACAAGAGACCCAGTACTTC. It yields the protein CASSVGASGGIQETQYF. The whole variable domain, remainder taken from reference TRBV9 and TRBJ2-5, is DSGVTQTPKHLITATGQRVTLRCSPRSGDLSVYWYQQSLDQGLQFLIQYYNGEERAKGNILERFSAQQFPDLHSELNLSSLELGDSALYFCASSVGASGGIQETQYFGPGTRLLVL.